Listed here is a single TCR beta chain. Its antigen is as yet unknown. A much bigger clone sits one base away, suggesting this may be a read error. These data belong to a study of T cell repertoires in cytomegalovirus infection. Germline CDR1 reads SGHTA; CDR2 reads FQGNSA. The CDR3 contains 19 residues. TCRdb reprocessed the reads via MiXCR and lists one record per CDR3 protein. Of 830,000 or so distinct CDR3 sequences listed, around a third were seen once; the top ten hold over 10%. The clonotype was recovered from a human donor in good health (CMV status not recorded). Some clones in this sample may be carry-over from other donors' samples. The chain joins TRBV7-2 to TRBJ1-2, with no clear D. The material was cultured CD8+ T cells from PBMCs, obtained from culture after CMV antigen stimulation. CDR3 bases: TGTGCCAACAGCTTAGCCCTGGGTGGATCCTGGGGTCCTAACTATGGCTACACCTTC. Translated, it gives CANSLALGGSWGPNYGYTF. Together with reference TRBV7-2 and TRBJ1-2, the CDR3 gives the full variable domain: GAGVSQSPSNKVTEKGKDVELRCDPISGHTALYWYRQSLGQGLEFLIYFQGNSAPDKSGLPSDRFSAERTGGSVSTLTIQRTQQEDSAVYLCANSLALGGSWGPNYGYTFGSGTRLTVV.